This entry lists 30 T cell receptor beta chains sequenced from one sample in a study of CD8+ T cells in alopecia areata. RNA extraction was followed by reverse transcription into cDNA, which acted as the sequencing template. Data came from immunoSEQ multiplex PCR; TCRdb stores just in-frame clones and leaves some out. The table includes around 120,000 clones, less than 80% detected once. The specimen sequenced was CD4+ T cells sorted from blood. The source is a human donor in good health.

This clone was seen more than once but under ten times. The chain is built from TRBV7-9 and TRBJ1-2, with D unclear. Between the trimmed V and J ends, which lost 1 base and 0 bases, there was a span of 6 bases. CDR1 SEHNR and CDR2 FQNEAQ come from the germline V gene (reference sequence). CDR3 length equals 14 residues. CDR3 coding DNA: TGTGCCAGCAGCTTAGAGGCCCCTAACTATGGCTACACCTTC. It translates to CASSLEAPNYGYTF.

The rearrangement uses TRBV7-8 and TRBJ2-7; possible D gene TRBD1, 5 bases. The ends were cut back, 3 bases at V and 3 bases at J, with 12 bases in the middle. Germline values: CDR1 SGHVS, CDR2 FQNEAQ. This CDR3 comprises 14 residues. The CDR3 region is CASSFALGVYEQYF. CDR3 DNA sequence: TGTGCCAGCAGCTTTGCCCTAGGGGTCTACGAGCAGTACTTC. Together with reference TRBV7-8 and TRBJ2-7, the CDR3 gives the full variable domain: GAGVSQSPRYKVAKRGQDVALRCDPISGHVSLFWYQQALGQGPEFLTYFQNEAQLDKSGLPSDRFFAERPEGSVSTLKIQRTQQEDSAVYLCASSFALGVYEQYFGPGTRLTVT.

This sequence joins TRBV11-2 and TRBJ2-5; D is unresolved. Deletions cut 5 bases from V and 2 bases from J, with 3 bases between. CDR3 size: 11 residues. Germline V gene lookup returns CDR1 SGHAT and CDR2 FQNNGV. CDR3 protein: CASSLQETQYF. CDR3 nucleotides: TGTGCCAGCAGCCTACAAGAGACCCAGTACTTC.

This chain links TRBV30 with TRBJ1-2, with TRBD1 matching over 9 bases. V trimming: 8 bases; J trimming: 6 bases; junction bases outside the gene matches: 10. The CDR3 has 13 residues. From germline, CDR1 is GTSNPN and CDR2 SVGIG (reference sequence). The CDR3 is CAQQGDRANGYTF. In DNA, the CDR3 is TGTGCCCAACAGGGGGACAGGGCGAATGGCTACACCTTC.

In DNA form, the CDR3 reads TGCGCCAGCAGCCAACCCTTCTTAGGGCAGGGGGCCGGGAACACTGAAGCTTTCTTT. As protein: CASSQPFLGQGAGNTEAFF. The chain recombines TRBV4-1 with TRBJ1-1; 8 nucleotides match TRBD1. This CDR3 is built from 19 residues. CDR1 and CDR2 (germline): MGHRA, YSYEKL. V lost 2 bases, J lost 1 base, and 15 bases stayed unmatched.

For the CDR3, the DNA is TGTGCCAGCAGAGAGGGGACCCAGTACTTC. This encodes CASREGTQYF. The rearrangement links TRBV2 to TRBJ2-5, with D maybe TRBD2 (5 bases). This CDR3 is 10 amino acids long. Trimming stripped 6 bases from V and 7 bases from J, with 6 bases between. Germline lookup yields CDR1 SNHLY and CDR2 FYNNEI.

About this clone itself: Additional DNA sequences in this sample encode the identical CDR3. The rearrangement links TRBV5-1 to TRBJ2-5, with D uncertain. The CDR3 covers 11 residues. V was trimmed by 4 bases and J by 2 bases, leaving 3 bases between them. Germline values: CDR1 SGHRS, CDR2 YFSETQ. The CDR3 DNA sequence: TGCGCCAGCAGCACACAAGAGACCCAGTACTTC. Its protein is CASSTQETQYF. The full variable domain, in which reference TRBV5-1 and TRBJ2-5 provide the parts outside the CDR3, is KAGVTQTPRYLIKTRGQQVTLSCSPISGHRSVSWYQQTPGQGLQFLFEYFSETQRNKGNFPGRFSGRQFSNSRSEMNVSTLELGDSALYLCASSTQETQYFGPGTRLLVL.

The chain joins TRBV18 to TRBJ1-4, with D maybe TRBD1 (6 bases). V lost 0 bases, J lost 8 bases, and 10 bases lay in between. The CDR3 spans 14 residues. Germline values: CDR1 KGHSH, CDR2 LQKENI. CDR3 residues: CASSPPQGIEKLFF. CDR3 DNA sequence: TGTGCCAGCTCACCACCGCAGGGGATCGAAAAACTGTTTTTT.

The CDR3 sequence: CATTLQENTEAFF. The DNA of the CDR3 is TGTGCCACGACATTACAGGAGAACACTGAAGCTTTCTTT. The rearrangement links TRBV10-3 to TRBJ1-1; a weak D match, TRBD1 (5 bases). Trimming removed 10 bases from V and 1 base from J, with 13 bases in between. This CDR3 spans 13 amino acids. Germline V gene sequence: CDR1 ENHRY, CDR2 SYGVKD.

This clone was recorded a few times. The chain recombines TRBV5-1 with TRBJ2-7; 10 bases agree with TRBD1. The germline gives CDR1 SGHRS, CDR2 YFSETQ. This CDR3 is 15 amino acids long. The V segment lost 3 bases and the J segment 6 bases; nucleotides outside the gene matches: 9. CDR3 coding DNA: TGCGCCAGCAGCTCAACCGGGACAGGGGCTCCCGAGCAGTACTTC. Its protein product is CASSSTGTGAPEQYF.

The CDR3 protein is CASSSPTGGHTEAFF. The CDR3 DNA is TGTGCCAGCAGTTCCCCCACAGGGGGCCACACTGAAGCTTTCTTT. The chain has TRBV27 and TRBJ1-1, with 9 nucleotides matching TRBD1. The junction had 6 bases not matched to a gene; V was cut back by 4 bases and J by 3 bases. Germline V gives CDR1 MNHEY, CDR2 SMNVEV (reference sequence). The CDR3 consists of 15 residues.

This clone was observed a few times. The chain combines TRBV6-5 with TRBJ1-2; D not certain. This CDR3 is 14 amino acids long. Trimming shortened V by 4 bases and J by 5 bases, and 14 bases separated the two germline ends. Germline V CDR1 and CDR2: MNHEY, SVGAGI. CDR3 nucleotides: TGTGCCAGCAGTTTCCGACGCCCAATTTATGGCTACACCTTC. It translates to CASSFRRPIYGYTF.

This clone occurred a few times. The chain uses TRBV6-5 and TRBJ1-6; a weak D match, TRBD1 (6 bases). The germline V and J ends were trimmed by 10 bases and 10 bases, with 17 bases remaining between them. CDR3 length: 13 amino acids. Germline CDR1 is MNHEY and CDR2 is SVGAGI. Here the CDR3 reads CAIQQGLGSPLHF. The CDR3 DNA reads TGTGCCATCCAACAGGGTCTAGGGTCACCCCTCCACTTT.

This chain uses TRBV30 with TRBJ1-3; D not resolved. CDR1 GTSNPN and CDR2 SVGIG come from the germline V gene (reference sequence). V lost 1 base and J lost 1, with 8 bases in between. The CDR3 runs 14 residues. CDR3 residues: CAWSGGSSGNTIYF. DNA for the CDR3: TGTGCCTGGAGTGGTGGGAGTTCTGGAAACACCATATATTTT.

The chain recombines TRBV29-1 with TRBJ2-3, with TRBD1 matching over 7 bases. Germline V gives CDR1 SQVTM, CDR2 ANQGSEA. The CDR3 is made up of 14 amino acids. Unmatched junction bases numbered 11, after V lost 6 bases and J lost 5 bases. CDR3 bases: TGCAGCGTAACCCGACAGGGTGAACGAGATACGCAGTATTTT. It yields the protein CSVTRQGERDTQYF.

The rearrangement links TRBV6-5 to TRBJ2-6; tentatively, D is TRBD1 (5 bases). Germline CDR1 is MNHEY and CDR2 is SVGAGI. V was cut by 8 bases and J by 0 bases, with 8 bases left in between. CDR3 length equals 14 residues. CDR3 sequence reads: CASVRGSGANVLTF. The CDR3 region has the DNA TGTGCCAGCGTAAGGGGCTCTGGGGCCAACGTCCTGACTTTC.

The V and J genes are TRBV4-1 and TRBJ1-2; no definite D call. CDR3 size: 17 residues. V was shortened by 4 bases and J by 0 bases, with 18 bases between the two germline ends. Germline V gives CDR1 MGHRA, CDR2 YSYEKL. In DNA form, the CDR3 reads TGCGCCAGCAGCCCCGGCCCTCCCCCTTTCTCTAACTATGGCTACACCTTC. This translates into CASSPGPPPFSNYGYTF.

This clone was detected only once. The chain joins TRBV4-1 to TRBJ2-2; D tentatively fits TRBD1 or TRBD2 (5 bases each). The V end lost 8 bases, the J end lost 1 base, and 17 bases lay between the germline ends. The CDR3 is 16 residues long. Germline V gives CDR1 MGHRA, CDR2 YSYEKL. The CDR3 nucleotides are TGCGCCAGCGGACGCACTGGGACGGTGAACACCGGGGAGCTGTTTTTT. Protein: CASGRTGTVNTGELFF.

This chain joins TRBV6-5 and TRBJ2-7; 7 nucleotides line up with TRBD1. V shed 0 bases and J 6 bases; nucleotides not matched to a gene: 8. The germline CDR1 and CDR2 sequences are MNHEY and SVGAGI. The CDR3 extends over 15 amino acids. In DNA form, the CDR3 reads TGTGCCAGCAGTTACTCAAGACAGGGTAGGAGCGAGCAGTACTTC. This codes for CASSYSRQGRSEQYF.

The chain uses TRBV7-8 and TRBJ1-6; no reliable D call. Germline loops: CDR1 SGHVS, CDR2 FQNEAQ. The CDR3 length is 15 residues. V lost 5 bases to trimming and J lost 0 bases, with 8 bases between them. CDR3 protein: CASSPFSSYNSPLHF. The CDR3 region has the DNA TGTGCCAGCAGCCCTTTTAGCTCCTATAATTCACCCCTCCACTTT.

This sequence joins TRBV30 and TRBJ2-7; no clear D. CDR3 length equals 15 residues. Trimming cost V 3 bases and J 2 bases, with 17 bases left between them. Germline V lookup: CDR1 GTSNPN, CDR2 SVGIG (reference sequence). The CDR3 loop reads CAWRAWTGTTYEQYF. For the CDR3, the DNA is TGTGCCTGGAGAGCATGGACGGGTACCACCTACGAGCAGTACTTC.

This rearrangement joins TRBV25-1 to TRBJ1-2; TRBD1 might be the D (5 bases). This CDR3 is 15 amino acids long. V was shortened by 6 bases and J by 0 bases, with 14 bases between the two germline ends. Germline V CDR1 and CDR2: MGHDK, SYGVNS. The CDR3 bases are TGTGCCAGCAGGCCCTCAGGGTTAACTAACTATGGCTACACCTTC. The encoded protein is CASRPSGLTNYGYTF.

The CDR3, as DNA: TGCAGTGCGGTTAGCACGGAGACCCAGTACTTC. The encoded protein is CSAVSTETQYF. This chain uses TRBV20-1 with TRBJ2-5; no reliable D call. The V end was cut by 6 bases, the J end by 5 bases, with 10 bases between. The germline gives CDR1 DFQATT, CDR2 SNEGSKA (reference sequence). This CDR3 region has 11 residues.

V usage is TRBV30 and J usage is TRBJ2-3; D may match TRBD1 or TRBD2 (6 bases each). CDR1 and CDR2 (germline): GTSNPN, SVGIG (reference sequence). Trimming shortened V by 7 bases and J by 1 base, and 15 bases separated the two germline ends. The CDR3 spans 14 residues. CDR3 residues: CASRGGLGTDTQYF. CDR3 coding DNA: TGTGCCTCCAGGGGAGGTTTGGGCACAGATACGCAGTATTTT.

This clone was detected a few times. The chain couples TRBV18 to TRBJ2-5, with D unresolved. CDR1 is KGHSH, CDR2 LQKENI, per germline. The ends were cut back, 4 bases at V and 5 bases at J, with 8 bases in the middle. The CDR3 length is 12 residues. CDR3 bases: TGTGCCAGCTCACGCGTCCCGGAGACCCAGTACTTC. This encodes CASSRVPETQYF.

The rearrangement links TRBV5-4 to TRBJ2-1, with 11 positions matching TRBD1. The CDR3 runs to 15 residues. V dropped 3 bases and J dropped 2; count of bases not matched to a gene: 1. Germline V gene data show CDR1 as SGHNT and CDR2 as YYREEE (reference sequence). This chain's CDR3 is CASSWDRGTYNEQFF. CDR3 DNA sequence: TGTGCCAGCAGCTGGGACAGGGGGACCTACAATGAGCAGTTCTTC.

The genes are TRBV5-1 and TRBJ2-3, with TRBD1 as a possible D gene (6 bases). The V and J ends lost 4 bases and 6 bases respectively, with 15 bases between them. Germline lookup yields CDR1 SGHRS and CDR2 YFSETQ. The CDR3 length is 14 residues. In nucleotides, the CDR3 is TGCGCCAGCAGCGCGGGCTCTGGACAGGATACGCAGTATTTT. This sequence encodes CASSAGSGQDTQYF.

The chain has TRBV27 and TRBJ1-6; D not certain. Germline V gene data show CDR1 as MNHEY and CDR2 as SMNVEV (reference sequence). The CDR3 length is 15 residues. The germline V and J ends were trimmed by 4 bases and 9 bases, with 16 bases remaining between them. CDR3 sequence: CASSYRGGVGSPLHF. The DNA of the CDR3 is TGTGCCAGCAGTTATAGAGGCGGGGTAGGTTCACCCCTCCACTTT.

The chain links TRBV7-2 to TRBJ2-7; no clear D. Looked up from germline, CDR1 is SGHTA and CDR2 is FQGNSA. The CDR3 loop spans 11 amino acids. V was trimmed by 8 bases and J by 6 bases, leaving 11 bases between them. The CDR3 nucleotides are TGTGCCAGCGGATCACTTCTCGAGCAGTACTTC. Translation gives CASGSLLEQYF.

This chain joins TRBV30 and TRBJ2-7; 11 bases line up with TRBD2. This CDR3 has 14 residues. The V and J ends lost 1 base and 2 bases, in that order; junction bases with no gene match: 1. Germline V gene data show CDR1 as GTSNPN and CDR2 as SVGIG (reference sequence). The CDR3 region is CAWSGLAGTYEQYF. The CDR3 DNA follows: TGTGCCTGGAGTGGACTAGCGGGGACCTACGAGCAGTACTTC.